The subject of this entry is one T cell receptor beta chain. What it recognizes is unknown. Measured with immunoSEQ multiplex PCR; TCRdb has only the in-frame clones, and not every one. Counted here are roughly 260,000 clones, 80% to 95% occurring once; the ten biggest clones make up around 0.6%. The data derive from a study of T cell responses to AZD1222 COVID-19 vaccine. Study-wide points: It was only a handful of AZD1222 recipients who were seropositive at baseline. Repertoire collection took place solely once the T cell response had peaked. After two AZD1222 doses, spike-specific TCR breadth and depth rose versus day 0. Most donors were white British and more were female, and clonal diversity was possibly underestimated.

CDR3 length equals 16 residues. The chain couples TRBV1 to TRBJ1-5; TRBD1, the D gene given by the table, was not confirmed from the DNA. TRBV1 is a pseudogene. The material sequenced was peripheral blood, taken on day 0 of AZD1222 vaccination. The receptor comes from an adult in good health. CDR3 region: CTSSLWTGGFNQPQHF. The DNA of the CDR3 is TGCACCAGCAGCCTTTGGACAGGGGGGTTCAATCAGCCCCAGCATTTT.